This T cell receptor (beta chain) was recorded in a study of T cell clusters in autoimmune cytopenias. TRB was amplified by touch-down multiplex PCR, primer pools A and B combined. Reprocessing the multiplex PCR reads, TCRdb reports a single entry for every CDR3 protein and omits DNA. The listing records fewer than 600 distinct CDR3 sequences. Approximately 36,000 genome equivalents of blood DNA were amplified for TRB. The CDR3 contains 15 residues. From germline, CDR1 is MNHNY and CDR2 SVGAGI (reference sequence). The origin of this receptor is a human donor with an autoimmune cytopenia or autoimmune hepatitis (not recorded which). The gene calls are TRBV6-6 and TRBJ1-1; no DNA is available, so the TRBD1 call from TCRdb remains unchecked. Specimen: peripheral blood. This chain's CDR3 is CASFRTGRANTEAFF.